This is a list of T cell receptor beta chains from one sample in a study of neurological immune-mediated disorders. TCRdb processed the 5' RACE reads anew with MiXCR; each CDR3 protein has one entry. This sample has under 70,000 distinct CDR3 sequences, with roughly 3.1% found just once. The sequenced sample was PBMCs. All receptors derive from a woman aged 50 to 60 with multiple sclerosis. The CDR3 runs from the conserved cysteine through the conserved F or W. D genes are given only for firm matches. The size field is filled for only some rows; it gives once, few, many or a size class.

d_gene	v_gene	abundance	j_gene	CDR3nt	CDR3aa
TRBD2	TRBV10-3	many	TRBJ2-5	TGTGCCATCACGACTAGCGGGAGCTCGGAGACCCAGTACTTC	CAITTSGSSETQYF
TRBD2	TRBV20-1	many	TRBJ2-3	TGCAGTGCTATAGCGGGGGGCGCAGATACGCAGTATTTT	CSAIAGGADTQYF
TRBD1	TRBV5-1	many	TRBJ2-1	TGCGCCAGCAGCCCCCGGGACAGGTCCTACAATGAGCAGTTCTTC	CASSPRDRSYNEQFF
NA	TRBV20-1	many	TRBJ2-2	TGCAGTGGTAAAACGGGCCCAGGAGGGATCAAAGAGCGAAACACCGGGGAGCTGTTTTTT	CSGKTGPGGIKERNTGELFF
NA	TRBV20-1	many	TRBJ1-6	TGCAGTGCTACGGGTCTGCGGGCCCTGCATTCACCCCTCCACTTT	CSATGLRALHSPLHF
NA	TRBV5-6	many	TRBJ2-5	TGTGCCAGCAGCTTACGGGGGGCAGAGACCCAGTACTTC	CASSLRGAETQYF
TRBD1	TRBV29-1	many	TRBJ2-3	TGCAGCGTTGTTAAGGGGACAGGGGGGAGCGGCACAGATACGCAGTATTTT	CSVVKGTGGSGTDTQYF
TRBD1	TRBV20-1	few	TRBJ2-1	TGCAGTGCTAAAGCCTGGGACAGGGGGTACAATGAGCAGTTCTTC	CSAKAWDRGYNEQFF
TRBD1	TRBV29-1	few	TRBJ2-5	TGCAGCGTTGACCAAGACAGGGATGAGACCCAGTACTTC	CSVDQDRDETQYF
NA	TRBV7-2	many	TRBJ2-7	TGTGCCAGCAGCCATCTCCATAGGACAGTCTCCTACGAGCAGTACTTC	CASSHLHRTVSYEQYF
NA	TRBV4-1	many	TRBJ1-2	TGCGCCAGCAGCCGCTACCCGTATGGCTACACCTTC	CASSRYPYGYTF
NA	TRBV6-5	many	TRBJ1-5	TGTGCCAGCAGAGACCGGGCCAAAGGGGATCAGCCCCAGCATTTT	CASRDRAKGDQPQHF
NA	TRBV29-1	many	TRBJ1-1	TGCAGCGTTGAAGGGGAGGGTGGGGGCTGGACTGAAGCTTTCTTT	CSVEGEGGGWTEAFF
NA	TRBV20-1	many	TRBJ2-5	TGCAGTGCTTCTCCTGGGATCCAAGAGACCCAGTACTTC	CSASPGIQETQYF
TRBD1	TRBV18	many	TRBJ1-5	TGTGCCAGCTCACCGAAGGGACAGGGGGTCGGTAATCAGCCCCAGCATTTT	CASSPKGQGVGNQPQHF
NA	TRBV20-1	many	TRBJ1-2	TGCAGTGCTAGTCCTCGCGGGCGGGGGCTGAGCTATGGCTACACCTTC	CSASPRGRGLSYGYTF
TRBD1	TRBV10-3	many	TRBJ1-2	TGTGCCATCAGTGAAGGAGGGGGCGCAGACGGCTATGGCTACACCTTC	CAISEGGGADGYGYTF
TRBD1	TRBV6-1	many	TRBJ2-2	TGTGCCAGCAGCTGGGGGACAGCGAACACCGGGGAGCTGTTTTTT	CASSWGTANTGELFF
TRBD2	TRBV5-1	many	TRBJ2-7	TGCGCCAGCAGCTCCGGGACTAGCGGGAGTCGGTACGAGCAGTACTTC	CASSSGTSGSRYEQYF
NA	TRBV7-2	many	TRBJ2-2	TGTGCCAGCAGCTTAAACATAGGGGGGACCGGGGAGCTGTTTTTT	CASSLNIGGTGELFF
NA	TRBV7-2	many	TRBJ2-1	TGTGCCAGCACCACAGCTCAGGATATACACAATGAGCAGTTCTTC	CASTTAQDIHNEQFF
NA	TRBV7-8	many	TRBJ2-5	TGTGCCAGCTGGGGGTTTGAGGAAGAGACCCAGTACTTC	CASWGFEEETQYF
NA	TRBV5-1	many	TRBJ1-1	TGCGCCAGCAGCTCAGGGTATAGGAACACTGAAGCTTTCTTT	CASSSGYRNTEAFF
NA	TRBV5-1	many	TRBJ2-7	TGCGCCAGCAGCTTGGGGGGCGGATCCTACGAGCAGTACTTC	CASSLGGGSYEQYF
NA	TRBV20-1	many	TRBJ1-6	TGCAGTGCTAGAGATAGCTCGGAGGGGATAGGTAATTCACCCCTCCACTTT	CSARDSSEGIGNSPLHF
NA	TRBV20-1	many	TRBJ1-5	TGCAGTGCTAGGGATGGATATAGCAATCAGCCCCAGCATTTT	CSARDGYSNQPQHF
NA	TRBV29-1	many	TRBJ2-5	TGCAGCGTCCTCCTTGGGGAGACCCAGTACTTC	CSVLLGETQYF
NA	TRBV4-2	many	TRBJ2-2	TGTGCCAGCAGCCAGGAGGTGGCCGGGGAGCTGTTTTTT	CASSQEVAGELFF
NA	TRBV18	many	TRBJ2-1	TGTGCCAGCTCACCACCGTCTAGGACAGATTACAATGAGCAGTTCTTC	CASSPPSRTDYNEQFF
NA	TRBV27	many	TRBJ1-5	TGTGCCAGCAGTTTATACCAGACCCAGCCCCAGCATTTT	CASSLYQTQPQHF
NA	TRBV18	NA	TRBJ1-4	TGTGCCAGCTCATCCCAAACAGGGATAGGTGAAAAACTGTTTTTT	CASSSQTGIGEKLFF
TRBD2	TRBV20-1	many	TRBJ2-1	TGCAGTATTAAAAAGCGGGAGCTGTCCTACAATGAGCAGTTCTTC	CSIKKRELSYNEQFF
NA	TRBV20-1	many	TRBJ2-1	TGCAGTGCTAGAGAGGGGTCCGTCGCGGGACACCTGTTCTTC	CSAREGSVAGHLFF
NA	TRBV10-2	many	TRBJ1-5	TGCGCCAGCAGTGAGTCGGGGAATAATCAGCCCCAGCATTTT	CASSESGNNQPQHF
NA	TRBV20-1	many	TRBJ2-3	TGCAGTGCTAGAGACACAGATACGCAGTATTTT	CSARDTDTQYF
NA	TRBV7-2	many	TRBJ1-5	TGTGCCAGCAGCTTAGGGTGGCAGGGGAGGGGTCAGCCCCAGCATTTT	CASSLGWQGRGQPQHF
TRBD1	TRBV7-2	many	TRBJ1-6	TGTGCCAGCAGCCCATACTCTATAATAGGACAGGGAAATTCACCCCTCCACTTT	CASSPYSIIGQGNSPLHF
NA	TRBV15	many	TRBJ2-3	TGTGCCACCAGCAGGCGCATCACAGATACGCAGTATTTT	CATSRRITDTQYF
NA	TRBV5-6	many	TRBJ1-6	TGTGCCAGCAGCTTCGCAGGGAGGGATTCACCCCTCCACTTT	CASSFAGRDSPLHF
TRBD1	TRBV19	many	TRBJ2-1	TGTGCCTCCGGCGGTTTGGACAGGGATTACAATGAGCAGTTCTTC	CASGGLDRDYNEQFF
NA	TRBV28	many	TRBJ2-3	TGTGCCATGGGTGATCTTAGCACAGATACGCAGTATTTT	CAMGDLSTDTQYF
TRBD1	TRBV5-1	many	TRBJ1-1	TGCGCCAGCAGCTTGGGGGACAGGGGTATCACTGAAGCTTTCTTT	CASSLGDRGITEAFF
NA	TRBV7-9	many	TRBJ2-1	TGTGCCAGCAGCCCCTGGGGTGAGCAGTTCTTC	CASSPWGEQFF
NA	TRBV5-6	many	TRBJ1-4	TGTGCCAGCAGCTTTTTCAGGGCCTTCAATGAAAAACTGTTTTTT	CASSFFRAFNEKLFF
TRBD2	TRBV13	many	TRBJ2-5	TGTGCCAGCAGCTTAGGCCGGGGCGGGAGTGCGGCAGAGACCCAGTACTTC	CASSLGRGGSAAETQYF
NA	TRBV7-9	many	TRBJ2-7	TGTGCCAGCAGCTTGGAGACTCAGCGCGGGCAGTACTTC	CASSLETQRGQYF
NA	TRBV6-5	many	TRBJ2-3	TGTGCCAGCAGATTAGACGGTTCTAGCACAGATACGCAGTATTTT	CASRLDGSSTDTQYF